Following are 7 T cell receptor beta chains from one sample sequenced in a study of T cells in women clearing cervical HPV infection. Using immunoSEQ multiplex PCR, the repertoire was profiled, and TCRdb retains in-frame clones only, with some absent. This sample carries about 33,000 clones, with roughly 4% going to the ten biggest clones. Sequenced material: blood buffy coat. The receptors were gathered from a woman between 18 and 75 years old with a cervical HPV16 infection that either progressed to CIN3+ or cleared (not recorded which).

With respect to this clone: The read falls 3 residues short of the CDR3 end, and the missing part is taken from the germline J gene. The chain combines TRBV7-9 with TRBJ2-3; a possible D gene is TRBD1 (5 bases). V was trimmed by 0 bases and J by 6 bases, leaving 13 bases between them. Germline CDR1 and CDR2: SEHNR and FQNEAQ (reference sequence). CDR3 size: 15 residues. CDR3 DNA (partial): TGTGCCAGCAGCTTAGCACAGGTTGGGGCGGATACG. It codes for CASSLAQVGADT. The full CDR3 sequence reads CASSLAQVGADTQYF.

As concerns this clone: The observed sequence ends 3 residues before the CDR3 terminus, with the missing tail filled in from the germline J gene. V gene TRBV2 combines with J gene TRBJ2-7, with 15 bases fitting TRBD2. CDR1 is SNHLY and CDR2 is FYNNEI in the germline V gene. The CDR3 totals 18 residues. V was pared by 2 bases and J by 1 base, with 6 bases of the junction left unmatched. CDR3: CASSEPGLAGGISYEQYF. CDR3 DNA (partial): TGTGCCAGCAGTGAACCGGGACTAGCGGGGGGCATTTCCTACGAG.

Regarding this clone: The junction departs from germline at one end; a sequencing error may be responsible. CDR3 in amino acids: CASSQGLGANVLTF. The part of the CDR3 DNA that was read is TGCGCCAGCAGCCAAGGTCTTGGGGCCAACGTC. The chain employs TRBV4-2 and TRBJ2-6; the D is unclear. The CDR3 goes on 3 residues after the read ends, and that part is filled in from the germline J gene. The CDR3 spans 14 residues. CDR1 LGHNA and CDR2 YNFKEQ come from the germline V gene.

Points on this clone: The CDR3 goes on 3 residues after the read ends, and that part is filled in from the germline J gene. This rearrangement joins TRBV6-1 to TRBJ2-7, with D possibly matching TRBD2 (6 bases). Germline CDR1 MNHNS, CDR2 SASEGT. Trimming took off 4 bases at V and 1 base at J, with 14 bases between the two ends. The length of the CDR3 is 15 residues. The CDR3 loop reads CASSAQVGGSYEQYF. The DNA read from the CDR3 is TGTGCCAGCAGTGCACAGGTCGGGGGATCCTACGAG.

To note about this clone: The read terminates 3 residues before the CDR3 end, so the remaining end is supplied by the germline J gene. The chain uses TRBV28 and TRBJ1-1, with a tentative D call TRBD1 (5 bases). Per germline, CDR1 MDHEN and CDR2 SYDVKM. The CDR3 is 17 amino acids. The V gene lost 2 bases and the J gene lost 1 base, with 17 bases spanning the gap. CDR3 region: CASSLGAGFYGNTEAFF. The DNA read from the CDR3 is TGTGCCAGCAGTTTAGGGGCAGGGTTTTACGGGAACACTGAA.

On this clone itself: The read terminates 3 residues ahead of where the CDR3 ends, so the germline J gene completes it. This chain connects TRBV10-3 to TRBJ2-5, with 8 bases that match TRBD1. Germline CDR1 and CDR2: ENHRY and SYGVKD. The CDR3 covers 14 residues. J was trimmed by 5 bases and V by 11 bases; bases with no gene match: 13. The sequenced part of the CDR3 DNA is TGTGCCGCCTCCGGACAGGGAAGGATGGAGACC. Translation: CAASGQGRMET. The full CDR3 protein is CAASGQGRMETQYF.

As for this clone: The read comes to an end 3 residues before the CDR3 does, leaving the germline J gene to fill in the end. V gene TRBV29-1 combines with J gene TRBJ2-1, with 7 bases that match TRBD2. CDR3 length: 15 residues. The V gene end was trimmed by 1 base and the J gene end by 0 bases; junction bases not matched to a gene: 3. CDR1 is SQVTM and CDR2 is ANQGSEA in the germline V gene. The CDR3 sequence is CSVEAAGHSYNEQFF. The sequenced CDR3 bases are TGCAGCGTTGAAGCAGCGGGGCACTCCTACAATGAG.